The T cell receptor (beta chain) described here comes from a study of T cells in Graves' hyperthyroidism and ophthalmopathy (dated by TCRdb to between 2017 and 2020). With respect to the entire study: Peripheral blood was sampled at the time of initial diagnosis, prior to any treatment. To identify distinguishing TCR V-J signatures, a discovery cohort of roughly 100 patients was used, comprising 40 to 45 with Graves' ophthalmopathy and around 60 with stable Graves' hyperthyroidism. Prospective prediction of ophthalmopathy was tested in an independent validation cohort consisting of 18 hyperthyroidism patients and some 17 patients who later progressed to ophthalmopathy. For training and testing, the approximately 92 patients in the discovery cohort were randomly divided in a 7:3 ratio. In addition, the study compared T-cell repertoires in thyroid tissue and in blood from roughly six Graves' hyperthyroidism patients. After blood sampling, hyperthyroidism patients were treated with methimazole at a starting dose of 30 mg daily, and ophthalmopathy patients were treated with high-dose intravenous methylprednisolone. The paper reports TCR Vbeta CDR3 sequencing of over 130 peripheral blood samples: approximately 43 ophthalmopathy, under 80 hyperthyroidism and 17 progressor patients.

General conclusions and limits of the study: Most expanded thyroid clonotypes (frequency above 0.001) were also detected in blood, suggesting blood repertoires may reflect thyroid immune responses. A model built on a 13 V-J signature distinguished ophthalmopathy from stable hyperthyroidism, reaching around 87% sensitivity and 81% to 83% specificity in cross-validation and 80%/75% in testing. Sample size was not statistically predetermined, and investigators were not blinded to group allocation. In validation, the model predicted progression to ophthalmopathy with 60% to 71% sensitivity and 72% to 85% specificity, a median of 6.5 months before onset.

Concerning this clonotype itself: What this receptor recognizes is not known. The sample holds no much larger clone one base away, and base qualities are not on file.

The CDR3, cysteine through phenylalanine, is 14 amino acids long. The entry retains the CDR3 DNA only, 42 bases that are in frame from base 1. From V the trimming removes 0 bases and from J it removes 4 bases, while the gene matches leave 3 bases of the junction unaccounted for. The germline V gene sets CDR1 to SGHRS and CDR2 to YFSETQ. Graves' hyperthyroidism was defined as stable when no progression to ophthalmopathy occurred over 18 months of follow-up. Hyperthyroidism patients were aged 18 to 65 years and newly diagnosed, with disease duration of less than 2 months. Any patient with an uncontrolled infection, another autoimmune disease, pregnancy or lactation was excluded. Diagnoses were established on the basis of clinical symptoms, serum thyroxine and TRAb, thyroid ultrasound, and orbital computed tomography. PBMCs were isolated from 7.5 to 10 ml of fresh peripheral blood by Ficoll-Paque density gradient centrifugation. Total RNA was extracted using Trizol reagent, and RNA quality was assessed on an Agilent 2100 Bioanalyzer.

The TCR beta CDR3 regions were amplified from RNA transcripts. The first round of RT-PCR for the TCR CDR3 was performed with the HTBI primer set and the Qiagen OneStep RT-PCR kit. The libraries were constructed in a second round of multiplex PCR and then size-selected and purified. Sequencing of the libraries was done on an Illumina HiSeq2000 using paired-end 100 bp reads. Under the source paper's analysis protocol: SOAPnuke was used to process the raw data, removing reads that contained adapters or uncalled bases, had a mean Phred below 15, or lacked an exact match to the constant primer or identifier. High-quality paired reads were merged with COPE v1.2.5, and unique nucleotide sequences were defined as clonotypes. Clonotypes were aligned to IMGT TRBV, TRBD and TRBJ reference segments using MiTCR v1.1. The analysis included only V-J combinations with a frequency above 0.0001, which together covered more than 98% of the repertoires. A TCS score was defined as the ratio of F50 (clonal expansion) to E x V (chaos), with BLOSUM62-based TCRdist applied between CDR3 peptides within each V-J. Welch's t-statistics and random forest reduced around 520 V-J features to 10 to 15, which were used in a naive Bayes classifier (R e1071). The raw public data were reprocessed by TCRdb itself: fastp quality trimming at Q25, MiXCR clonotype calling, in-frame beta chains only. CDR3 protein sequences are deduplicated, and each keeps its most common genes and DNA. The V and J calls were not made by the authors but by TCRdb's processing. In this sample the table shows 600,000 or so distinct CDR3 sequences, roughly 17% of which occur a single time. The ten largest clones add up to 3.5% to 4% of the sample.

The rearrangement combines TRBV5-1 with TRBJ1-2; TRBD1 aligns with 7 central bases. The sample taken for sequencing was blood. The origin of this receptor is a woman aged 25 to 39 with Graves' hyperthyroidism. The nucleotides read TGCGCCAGCAGCTTGGACCAGGGGGGCTATGGCTACACCTTC. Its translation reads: CASSLDQGGYGYTF.